This TCR beta chain is from a study of OX40 agonist ivuxolimab in advanced cancers. Profiling relied on immunoSEQ multiplex PCR, and the TCRdb table lists in-frame clones only, not all of them. The profile shows some 42,000 clones, approximately 92% of them singletons. CDR1 WSHSY and CDR2 SAAADI come from the germline V gene. V was clipped by 7 bases and J by 0 bases; unmatched bases: 10. The CDR3 consists of 16 residues. This clone was recorded once. The gene calls are TRBV10-2 and TRBJ2-7, with 9 bases fitting TRBD1. This clonotype was obtained from an adult with an advanced solid tumor such as melanoma, head and neck, liver or kidney cancer. The material was CD4+ or CD8+ T cells sorted from blood, obtained in a trial of the OX40 agonist ivuxolimab. The CDR3 DNA is TGCGCCAGCACTACTACCGGGACAGGGAACTCCTACGAGCAGTACTTC. This sequence encodes CASTTTGTGNSYEQYF.